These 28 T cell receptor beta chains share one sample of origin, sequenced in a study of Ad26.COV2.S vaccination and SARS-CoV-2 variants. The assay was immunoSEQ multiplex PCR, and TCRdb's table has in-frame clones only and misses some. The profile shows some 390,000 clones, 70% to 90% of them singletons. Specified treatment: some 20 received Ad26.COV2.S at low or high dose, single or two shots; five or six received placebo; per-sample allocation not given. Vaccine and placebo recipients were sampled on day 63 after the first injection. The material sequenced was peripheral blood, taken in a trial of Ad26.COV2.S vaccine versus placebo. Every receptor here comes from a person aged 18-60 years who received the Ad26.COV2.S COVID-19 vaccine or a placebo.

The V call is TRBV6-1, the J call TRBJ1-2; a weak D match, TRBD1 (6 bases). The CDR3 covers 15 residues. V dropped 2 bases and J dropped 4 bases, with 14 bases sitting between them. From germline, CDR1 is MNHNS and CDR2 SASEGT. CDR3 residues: CASSERRGAGYGYTF. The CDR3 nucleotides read TGTGCCAGCAGTGAAAGGAGGGGGGCCGGCTATGGCTACACCTTC.

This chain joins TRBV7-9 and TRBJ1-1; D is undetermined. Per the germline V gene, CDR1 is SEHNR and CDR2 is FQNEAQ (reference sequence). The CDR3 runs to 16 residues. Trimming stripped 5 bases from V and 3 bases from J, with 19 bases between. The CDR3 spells CASSVGFRGLDTEAFF. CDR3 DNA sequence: TGTGCCAGCAGCGTAGGGTTTCGGGGTTTGGACACTGAAGCTTTCTTT. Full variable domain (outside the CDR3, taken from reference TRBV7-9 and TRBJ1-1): DTGVSQNPRHKITKRGQNVTFRCDPISEHNRLYWYRQTLGQGPEFLTYFQNEAQLEKSRLLSDRFSAERPKGSFSTLEIQRTEQGDSAMYLCASSVGFRGLDTEAFFGQGTRLTVV.

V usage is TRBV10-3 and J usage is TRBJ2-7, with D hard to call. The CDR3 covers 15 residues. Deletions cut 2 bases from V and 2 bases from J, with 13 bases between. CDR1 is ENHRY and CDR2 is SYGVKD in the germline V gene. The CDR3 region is CAISERFTLAYEQYF. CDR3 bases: TGTGCCATCAGTGAGCGGTTCACCCTTGCCTACGAGCAGTACTTC.

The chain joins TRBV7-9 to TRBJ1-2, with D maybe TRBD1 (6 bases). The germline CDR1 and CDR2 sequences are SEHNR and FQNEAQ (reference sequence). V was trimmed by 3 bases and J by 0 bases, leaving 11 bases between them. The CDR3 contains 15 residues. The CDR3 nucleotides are TGTGCCAGCAGCTTTCCGACAGGTACTAACTATGGCTACACCTTC. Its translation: CASSFPTGTNYGYTF.

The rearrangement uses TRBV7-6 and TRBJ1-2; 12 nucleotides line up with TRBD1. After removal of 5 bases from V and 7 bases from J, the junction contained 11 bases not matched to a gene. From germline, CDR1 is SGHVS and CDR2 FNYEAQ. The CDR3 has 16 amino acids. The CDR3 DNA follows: TGTGCCAGCAGCCTCAATTGGGGACAGGGGGCAGGTGGCTACACCTTC. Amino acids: CASSLNWGQGAGGYTF.

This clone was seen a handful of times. The CDR3, as DNA: TGTGCCAGCAGTGAGCAGGGGGGAAGCCTCTCTGGAAACACCATATATTTT. Its translation: CASSEQGGSLSGNTIYF. This sequence joins TRBV2 and TRBJ1-3; 7 positions match TRBD1. After removal of 3 bases from V and 0 bases from J, the junction contained 8 bases not matched to a gene. The CDR3 has 17 residues. The germline V gene encodes CDR1 SNHLY and CDR2 FYNNEI.

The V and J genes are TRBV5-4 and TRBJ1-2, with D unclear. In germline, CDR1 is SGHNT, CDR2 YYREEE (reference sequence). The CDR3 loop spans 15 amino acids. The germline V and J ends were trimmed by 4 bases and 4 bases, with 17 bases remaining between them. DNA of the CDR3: TGTGCCAGCAGCCTGTCCTCTAGCGGAGGCTATGGCTACACCTTC. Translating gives CASSLSSSGGYGYTF.

The CDR3 DNA sequence: TGTGCCAGCAGAAGACTAACCCAGCGGGGCTACACCTTC. Its translation: CASRRLTQRGYTF. V and J are TRBV12-3 or TRBV12-4 and TRBJ1-2; D unresolved. CDR3 length: 13 residues. V was clipped by 6 bases and J by 8 bases, with 16 bases between them.

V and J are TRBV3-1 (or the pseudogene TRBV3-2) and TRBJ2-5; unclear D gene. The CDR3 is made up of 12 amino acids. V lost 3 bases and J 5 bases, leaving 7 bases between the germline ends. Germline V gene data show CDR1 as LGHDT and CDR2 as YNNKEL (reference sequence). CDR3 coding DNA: TGTGCCAGCAGCCATGGTCAGGAGACCCAGTACTTC. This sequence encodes CASSHGQETQYF.

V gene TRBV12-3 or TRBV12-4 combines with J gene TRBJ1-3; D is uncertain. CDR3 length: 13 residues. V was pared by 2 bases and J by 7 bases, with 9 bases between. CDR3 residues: CASSLHPENTIYF. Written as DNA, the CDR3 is TGTGCCAGCAGTTTACATCCAGAGAACACCATATATTTT.

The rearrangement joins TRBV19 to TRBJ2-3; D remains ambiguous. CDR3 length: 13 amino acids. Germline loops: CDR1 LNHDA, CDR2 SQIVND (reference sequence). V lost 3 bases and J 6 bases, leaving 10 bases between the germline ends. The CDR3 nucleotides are TGTGCCAGTAGTATCTCAGTCTGGGATACGCAGTATTTT. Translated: CASSISVWDTQYF. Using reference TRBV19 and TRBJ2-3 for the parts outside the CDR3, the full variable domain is DGGITQSPKYLFRKEGQNVTLSCEQNLNHDAMYWYRQDPGQGLRLIYYSQIVNDFQKGDIAEGYSVSREKKESFPLTVTSAQKNPTAFYLCASSISVWDTQYFGPGTRLTVL.

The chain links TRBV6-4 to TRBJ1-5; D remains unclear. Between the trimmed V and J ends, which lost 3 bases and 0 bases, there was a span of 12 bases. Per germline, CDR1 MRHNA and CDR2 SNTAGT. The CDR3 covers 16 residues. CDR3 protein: CASSEVRHNSNQPQHF. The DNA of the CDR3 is TGTGCCAGCAGTGAGGTCAGACATAATAGCAATCAGCCCCAGCATTTT.

CDR3 bases: TGCAGCGTTGAAGGTTCGGACCCAGGCTCCTACGAGCAGTACTTC. Protein sequence: CSVEGSDPGSYEQYF. The V call is TRBV29-1, the J call TRBJ2-7; the D is unclear. The V end was cut by 1 base, the J end by 0 bases, with 13 bases between. The germline V gene has CDR1 SQVTM and CDR2 ANQGSEA. This CDR3 comprises 15 residues.

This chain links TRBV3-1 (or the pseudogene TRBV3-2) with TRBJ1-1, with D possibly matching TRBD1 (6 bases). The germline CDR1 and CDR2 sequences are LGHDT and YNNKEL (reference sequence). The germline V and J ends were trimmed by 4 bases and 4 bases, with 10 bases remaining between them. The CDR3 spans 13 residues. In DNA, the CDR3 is TGTGCCAGCAGCCCTGGACAGCCCACTGAAGCTTTCTTT. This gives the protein CASSPGQPTEAFF.

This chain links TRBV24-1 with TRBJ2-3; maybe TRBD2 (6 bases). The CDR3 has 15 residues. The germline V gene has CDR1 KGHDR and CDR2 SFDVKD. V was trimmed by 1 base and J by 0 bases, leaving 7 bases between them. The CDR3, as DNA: TGTGCCACCAGTGATTTAGGAGGGAGCACAGATACGCAGTATTTT. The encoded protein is CATSDLGGSTDTQYF.

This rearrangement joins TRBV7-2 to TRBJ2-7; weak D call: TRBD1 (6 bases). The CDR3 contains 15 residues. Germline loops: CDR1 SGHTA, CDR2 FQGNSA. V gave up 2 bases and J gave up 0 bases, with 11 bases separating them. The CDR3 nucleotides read TGTGCCAGCAGCTTACCGGGACACAGCTCCTACGAGCAGTACTTC. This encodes CASSLPGHSSYEQYF.

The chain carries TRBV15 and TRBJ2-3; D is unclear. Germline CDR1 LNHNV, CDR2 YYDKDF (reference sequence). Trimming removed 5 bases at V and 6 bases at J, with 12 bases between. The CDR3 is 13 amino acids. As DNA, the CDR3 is TGTGCCACCAGCGTTAGACGTGGGGATACGCAGTATTTT. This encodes CATSVRRGDTQYF.

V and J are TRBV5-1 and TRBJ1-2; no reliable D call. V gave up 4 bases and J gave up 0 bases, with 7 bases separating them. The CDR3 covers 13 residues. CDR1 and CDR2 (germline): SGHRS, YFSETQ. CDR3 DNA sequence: TGCGCCAGCAGCCCAGTCGCTAACTATGGCTACACCTTC. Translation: CASSPVANYGYTF. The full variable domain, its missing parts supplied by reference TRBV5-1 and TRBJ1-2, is KAGVTQTPRYLIKTRGQQVTLSCSPISGHRSVSWYQQTPGQGLQFLFEYFSETQRNKGNFPGRFSGRQFSNSRSEMNVSTLELGDSALYLCASSPVANYGYTFGSGTRLTVV.

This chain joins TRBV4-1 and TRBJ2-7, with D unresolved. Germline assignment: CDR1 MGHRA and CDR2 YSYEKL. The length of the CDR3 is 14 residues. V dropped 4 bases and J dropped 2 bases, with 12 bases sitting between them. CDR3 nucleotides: TGCGCCAGCAGCCCCTTACCCGACACCTACGAGCAGTACTTC. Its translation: CASSPLPDTYEQYF.

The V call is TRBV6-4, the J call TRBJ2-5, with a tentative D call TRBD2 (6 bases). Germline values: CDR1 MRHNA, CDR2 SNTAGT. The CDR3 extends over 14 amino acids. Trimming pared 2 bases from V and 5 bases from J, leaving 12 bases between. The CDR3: CASSDELASETQYF. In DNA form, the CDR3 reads TGTGCCAGCAGTGACGAACTAGCCAGTGAGACCCAGTACTTC.

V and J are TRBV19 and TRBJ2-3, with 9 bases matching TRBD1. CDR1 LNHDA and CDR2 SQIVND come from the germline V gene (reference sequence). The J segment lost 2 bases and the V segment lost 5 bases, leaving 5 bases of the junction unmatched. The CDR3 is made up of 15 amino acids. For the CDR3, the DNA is TGTGCCAGTAGTGTCCGGGACAGGGTCACAGATACGCAGTATTTT. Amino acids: CASSVRDRVTDTQYF.

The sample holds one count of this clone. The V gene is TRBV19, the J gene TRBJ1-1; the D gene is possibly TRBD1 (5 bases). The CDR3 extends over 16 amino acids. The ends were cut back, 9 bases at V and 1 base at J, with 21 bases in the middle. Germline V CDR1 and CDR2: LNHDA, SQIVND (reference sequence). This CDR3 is CASSLTWGLQNTEAFF. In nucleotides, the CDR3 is TGTGCCAGCAGTCTTACTTGGGGACTCCAGAACACTGAAGCTTTCTTT.

For the CDR3, the DNA is TGTGCCAGCAGCCGCTCGGGGATTGGAAATCAGCCCCAGCATTTT. The encoded protein is CASSRSGIGNQPQHF. V and J are TRBV6-5 and TRBJ1-5; D is unresolved. Trimming took off 6 bases at V and 4 bases at J, with 16 bases between the two ends. The length of the CDR3 is 15 residues. Germline V gives CDR1 MNHEY, CDR2 SVGAGI.

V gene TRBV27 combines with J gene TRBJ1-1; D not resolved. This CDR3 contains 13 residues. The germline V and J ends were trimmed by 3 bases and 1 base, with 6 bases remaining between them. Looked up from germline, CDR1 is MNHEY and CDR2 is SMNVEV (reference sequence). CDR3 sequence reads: CASSFERNTEAFF. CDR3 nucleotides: TGTGCCAGCAGTTTTGAGAGGAACACTGAAGCTTTCTTT.

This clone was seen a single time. The DNA for the CDR3 is TGTGCCAGCAGCTTATTCGACAGGCTGTATTCTGGAAACACCATATATTTT. Translating gives CASSLFDRLYSGNTIYF. The chain couples TRBV7-9 to TRBJ1-3; TRBD1 is a possible D gene (6 bases). Trimming took off 2 bases at V and 1 base at J, with 15 bases between the two ends. The germline V gene has CDR1 SEHNR and CDR2 FQNEAQ (reference sequence). The CDR3 covers 17 residues.

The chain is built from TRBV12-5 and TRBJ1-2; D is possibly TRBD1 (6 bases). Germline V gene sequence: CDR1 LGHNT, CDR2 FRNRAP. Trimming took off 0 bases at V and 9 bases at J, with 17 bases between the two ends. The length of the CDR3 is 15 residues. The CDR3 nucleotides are TGTGCTAGTGGTTTGGTGCTTCAGGGGCCCCCGCGCTACACCTTC. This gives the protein CASGLVLQGPPRYTF.

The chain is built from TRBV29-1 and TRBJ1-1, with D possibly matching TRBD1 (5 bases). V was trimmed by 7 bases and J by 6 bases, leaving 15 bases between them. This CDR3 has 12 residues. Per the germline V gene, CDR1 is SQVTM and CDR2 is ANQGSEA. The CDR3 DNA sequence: TGCAGCGCCAGGGACGGCCTTTCTGAAGCTTTCTTT. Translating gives CSARDGLSEAFF.

The CDR3 here is CATSDLPGLGVTNEKLFF. CDR3 DNA sequence: TGTGCCACCAGTGACCTCCCGGGCTTAGGAGTAACTAATGAAAAACTGTTTTTT. The gene calls are TRBV24-1 and TRBJ1-4; D is unresolved. V lost 4 bases to trimming and J lost 1 base, with 18 bases between them. This CDR3 contains 18 residues. Per the germline V gene, CDR1 is KGHDR and CDR2 is SFDVKD.